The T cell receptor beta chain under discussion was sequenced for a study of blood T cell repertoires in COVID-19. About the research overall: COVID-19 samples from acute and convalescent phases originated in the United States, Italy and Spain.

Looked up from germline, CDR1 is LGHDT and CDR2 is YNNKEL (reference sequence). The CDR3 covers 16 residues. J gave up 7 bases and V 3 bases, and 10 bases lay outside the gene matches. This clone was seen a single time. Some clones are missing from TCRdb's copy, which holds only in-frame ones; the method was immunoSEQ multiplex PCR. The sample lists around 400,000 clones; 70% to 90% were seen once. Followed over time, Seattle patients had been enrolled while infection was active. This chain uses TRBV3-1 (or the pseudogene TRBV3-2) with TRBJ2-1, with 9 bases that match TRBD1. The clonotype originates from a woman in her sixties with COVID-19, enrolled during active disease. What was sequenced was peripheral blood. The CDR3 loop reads CASSHAGQGSRNEQFF. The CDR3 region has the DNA TGTGCCAGCAGCCATGCCGGACAGGGGTCTAGGAATGAGCAGTTCTTC.